Below, one T cell receptor (beta chain) is given with its context. Its specificity is unknown. The sample carries other DNA sequences with the same CDR3. The sample is drawn from a study of T cell responses to AZD1222 COVID-19 vaccine. The assay was immunoSEQ multiplex PCR, and TCRdb's table has in-frame clones only and misses some. The sample lists 100,000 or so clones; more than 75% were seen once. Germline V gene sequence: CDR1 LGHDT, CDR2 YNNKEL (reference sequence). V was pared by 0 bases and J by 2 bases, with 4 bases between. The CDR3 has 13 amino acids. Study findings and constraints: Spike-wide vaccine-associated CD4 TCRs dominated at 160-218 and 743-854.

Sequenced material: peripheral blood, taken on day 0 of AZD1222 vaccination. The TCR was taken from an adult in good health. The chain is built from TRBV3-1 (or the pseudogene TRBV3-2) and TRBJ1-2; D remains unclear. This CDR3 is CASSQDPNYGYTF. In DNA form, the CDR3 reads TGTGCCAGCAGCCAAGACCCAAACTATGGCTACACCTTC.